Listed below are T cell receptor beta chains from one sample, sequenced in a study of blood T cell repertoires in COVID-19. Clones were read by immunoSEQ multiplex PCR, and TCRdb kept only the in-frame ones, dropping some. The data show approximately 380,000 clones, around nine tenths seen once. Sequencing was done on a sample of PBMCs or T cells enriched from blood (not recorded which). The receptors stem from a woman aged 18-29 years who had recovered from COVID-19. CDR3s include the opening cysteine and the closing phenylalanine or tryptophan. Each record gives: J gene, D gene, clone size, V gene, CDR3 DNA, CDR3 protein. D genes are given only for firm matches. The size field is filled for only some rows; it gives once, few, many or a size class.

J gene: TRBJ2-5; D gene: TRBD2; clone size: -; V gene: TRBV29-1; CDR3 DNA: TGCAGCGCGGGACTAGCGCTCTTCGTAGAGACCCAGTACTTC; CDR3 protein: CSAGLALFVETQYF
J gene: TRBJ1-4; D gene: TRBD1; clone size: -; V gene: TRBV4-2; CDR3 DNA: TGTGCCAGCAGCCAAGAGGGGCAGGGGGCGGTTGAAAAACTGTTTTTT; CDR3 protein: CASSQEGQGAVEKLFF
J gene: TRBJ1-2; D gene: -; clone size: -; V gene: TRBV27; CDR3 DNA: TGTGCCAGCAGTGCCTCCGACAGCCTGTATGGCTACACCTTC; CDR3 protein: CASSASDSLYGYTF
J gene: TRBJ1-2; D gene: TRBD1; clone size: few; V gene: TRBV28; CDR3 DNA: TGTGCCGGCTCCCCGACAGGGAACTATGGCTACACCTTC; CDR3 protein: CAGSPTGNYGYTF
J gene: TRBJ1-2; D gene: TRBD1; clone size: few; V gene: TRBV2; CDR3 DNA: TGTGCCAGCAGTGAGGTGGGACAGGGGGCTGGTGGCTACACCTTC; CDR3 protein: CASSEVGQGAGGYTF
J gene: TRBJ1-5; D gene: -; clone size: -; V gene: TRBV6-2/TRBV6-3; CDR3 DNA: TGTGCCAGCAGTTACGACACAGGGCCGGATCAGCCCCAGCATTTT; CDR3 protein: CASSYDTGPDQPQHF
J gene: TRBJ2-3; D gene: TRBD2; clone size: -; V gene: TRBV11-2; CDR3 DNA: TGTGCCAGCAGCTTAAGGGGCCGGCGGGGGGCCACAGATACGCAGTATTTT; CDR3 protein: CASSLRGRRGATDTQYF
J gene: TRBJ1-1; D gene: -; clone size: -; V gene: TRBV19; CDR3 DNA: TGTGCCAGTAGTCCCACACTGAACACTGAAGCTTTCTTT; CDR3 protein: CASSPTLNTEAFF
J gene: TRBJ1-5; D gene: TRBD1; clone size: -; V gene: TRBV27; CDR3 DNA: TGTGCCAGCAGCCGCAGACAGGGGGATCAGCCCCAGCATTTT; CDR3 protein: CASSRRQGDQPQHF
J gene: TRBJ1-2; D gene: -; clone size: -; V gene: TRBV5-1; CDR3 DNA: TGCGCCAGCAGCTCTAAGACGCAGGGTAAGGCTGGCTACACCTTC; CDR3 protein: CASSSKTQGKAGYTF
J gene: TRBJ2-1; D gene: TRBD2; clone size: -; V gene: TRBV6-5; CDR3 DNA: TGTGCCAGCAGAATTAGCGGGGGGGCCCAATTCTTC; CDR3 protein: CASRISGGAQFF
J gene: TRBJ2-1; D gene: TRBD2; clone size: -; V gene: TRBV5-1; CDR3 DNA: TGCGCCAGCAGCTTGCTAGCGGGCAGCTACAATGAGCAGTTCTTC; CDR3 protein: CASSLLAGSYNEQFF
J gene: TRBJ1-1; D gene: -; clone size: -; V gene: TRBV28; CDR3 DNA: TGTGCCAGCGGGGTACAGACAGCATACACTGAAGCTTTCTTT; CDR3 protein: CASGVQTAYTEAFF
J gene: TRBJ2-3; D gene: -; clone size: -; V gene: TRBV6-4; CDR3 DNA: TGTGCCAGCAGTGTTGCGGGGGCCCGCACAGATACGCAGTATTTT; CDR3 protein: CASSVAGARTDTQYF
J gene: TRBJ2-1; D gene: TRBD1; clone size: -; V gene: TRBV11-2; CDR3 DNA: TGTGCCAGCAGCCCCCTGCAGGACAGGCTTCTTTACAATGAGCAGTTCTTC; CDR3 protein: CASSPLQDRLLYNEQFF
J gene: TRBJ1-1; D gene: -; clone size: once; V gene: TRBV30; CDR3 DNA: TGTGCCTGGAGTGTTGGCAAGAACACTGAAGCTTTCTTT; CDR3 protein: CAWSVGKNTEAFF
J gene: TRBJ2-3; D gene: TRBD2; clone size: -; V gene: TRBV7-9; CDR3 DNA: TGTGCCAGCAGCTTAGCACTAGCGGGGAGCACAGATACGCAGTATTTT; CDR3 protein: CASSLALAGSTDTQYF
J gene: TRBJ2-4; D gene: -; clone size: -; V gene: TRBV7-9; CDR3 DNA: TGTGCCAGCAGCTTAGCGGAGGGGGCCAAAAACATTCAGTACTTC; CDR3 protein: CASSLAEGAKNIQYF
J gene: TRBJ2-7; D gene: -; clone size: many; V gene: TRBV14; CDR3 DNA: TGTGCCAGCAGCCAAGGTCGTCCCGAGCAGTACTTC; CDR3 protein: CASSQGRPEQYF
J gene: TRBJ1-1; D gene: TRBD1; clone size: -; V gene: TRBV19; CDR3 DNA: TGTGCCAGTAGTTTGACAGGGGTAAAAGCTTTCTTT; CDR3 protein: CASSLTGVKAFF
J gene: TRBJ1-1; D gene: -; clone size: once; V gene: TRBV24-1; CDR3 DNA: TGTGCCACCAGTGATCCTTCTGACAGTACGACTGAAGCTTTCTTT; CDR3 protein: CATSDPSDSTTEAFF
J gene: TRBJ1-1; D gene: -; clone size: once; V gene: TRBV7-9; CDR3 DNA: TGTGCCAGCAGCCCACAGGGAGTGAACACTGAAGCTTTCTTT; CDR3 protein: CASSPQGVNTEAFF
J gene: TRBJ1-2; D gene: -; clone size: -; V gene: TRBV30; CDR3 DNA: TGTGCCTGGAGTTCGACCCCCCCCAGGGTAGTCTATGGCTACACCTTC; CDR3 protein: CAWSSTPPRVVYGYTF
J gene: TRBJ2-1; D gene: TRBD2; clone size: -; V gene: TRBV7-2; CDR3 DNA: TGTGCCAGCAGCCTGCTAGCGGGGGCGGGGGATGAGCAGTTCTTC; CDR3 protein: CASSLLAGAGDEQFF
J gene: TRBJ1-2; D gene: -; clone size: few; V gene: TRBV29-1; CDR3 DNA: TGCAGCGTTGTAGCAGCCGTGGCTTATGGCTACACCTTC; CDR3 protein: CSVVAAVAYGYTF
J gene: TRBJ1-5; D gene: -; clone size: -; V gene: TRBV4-2; CDR3 DNA: TGTGCCAGCAGCCAAGACAGGGGCCCAGTGGCCCAGCATTTT; CDR3 protein: CASSQDRGPVAQHF
J gene: TRBJ2-5; D gene: TRBD2; clone size: -; V gene: TRBV19; CDR3 DNA: TGTGCCAGTAGTATAGCGGCGGGGGGGCAAGAGACCCAGTACTTC; CDR3 protein: CASSIAAGGQETQYF
J gene: TRBJ2-5; D gene: TRBD1; clone size: once; V gene: TRBV30; CDR3 DNA: TGTGCCTGGAGTGTGATCAGGGGGCAAGAGACCCAGTACTTC; CDR3 protein: CAWSVIRGQETQYF
J gene: TRBJ1-4; D gene: TRBD1; clone size: -; V gene: TRBV6-5; CDR3 DNA: TGTGCCACCAGACTCAGGGGGCTTGATGAAAAACTGTTTTTT; CDR3 protein: CATRLRGLDEKLFF
J gene: TRBJ2-7; D gene: -; clone size: -; V gene: TRBV28; CDR3 DNA: TGTGCCAGCAGTTTAAATCTGCCCAGGGGAAACTACGAGCAGTACTTC; CDR3 protein: CASSLNLPRGNYEQYF
J gene: TRBJ1-2; D gene: TRBD1; clone size: -; V gene: TRBV6-5; CDR3 DNA: TGTGCCAGCAGTAGAGACAGGGGAGCTAACTATGGCTACACCTTC; CDR3 protein: CASSRDRGANYGYTF
J gene: TRBJ2-1; D gene: TRBD2; clone size: -; V gene: TRBV7-3; CDR3 DNA: TGTGCCAGCAGCTTAACACCGGGACTAGCGGGGACCTACAATGAGCAGTTCTTC; CDR3 protein: CASSLTPGLAGTYNEQFF
J gene: TRBJ2-5; D gene: TRBD1; clone size: once; V gene: TRBV5-1; CDR3 DNA: TGCGCCAGCAGCCCGGAACGACAGGGCATAGGGGAGACCCAGTACTTC; CDR3 protein: CASSPERQGIGETQYF
J gene: TRBJ1-1; D gene: -; clone size: -; V gene: TRBV19; CDR3 DNA: TGTGCCAGTAGTATAAACAGCTACACTGAAGCTTTCTTT; CDR3 protein: CASSINSYTEAFF
J gene: TRBJ1-5; D gene: TRBD1; clone size: once; V gene: TRBV19; CDR3 DNA: TGTGCCAGTAATACAGGGGATGGATATAGCAATCAGCCCCAGCATTTT; CDR3 protein: CASNTGDGYSNQPQHF
J gene: TRBJ2-3; D gene: TRBD2; clone size: few; V gene: TRBV4-3; CDR3 DNA: TGCGCCAGCAGCCAAGATTCCAGCGGGGGCACAGATACGCAGTATTTT; CDR3 protein: CASSQDSSGGTDTQYF
J gene: TRBJ2-1; D gene: -; clone size: -; V gene: TRBV27; CDR3 DNA: TGTGCCAGCGGACCCCTGACAGGCTCCTACAATGAGCAGTTCTTC; CDR3 protein: CASGPLTGSYNEQFF
J gene: TRBJ1-2; D gene: -; clone size: -; V gene: TRBV6-5; CDR3 DNA: TGTGCCAGCAGTTACGGAGGGGAGGGTGACTATGGCTACACCTTC; CDR3 protein: CASSYGGEGDYGYTF
J gene: TRBJ1-4; D gene: -; clone size: -; V gene: TRBV2; CDR3 DNA: TGTGCCAGCAGTCCCGACAGGAACTCGAATGAAAAACTGTTTTTT; CDR3 protein: CASSPDRNSNEKLFF
J gene: TRBJ2-7; D gene: TRBD2; clone size: -; V gene: TRBV27; CDR3 DNA: TGTGCCAGCAGTACGCTAGCGGGGGAAGCTTCCTACGAGCAGTACTTC; CDR3 protein: CASSTLAGEASYEQYF
J gene: TRBJ2-7; D gene: TRBD1; clone size: -; V gene: TRBV19; CDR3 DNA: TGTGCCAGTAGTACCTCGACAGGGACCTACGAGCAGTACTTC; CDR3 protein: CASSTSTGTYEQYF
J gene: TRBJ1-1; D gene: -; clone size: -; V gene: TRBV21-1; CDR3 DNA: TGTGCCAGTTTGACAGGCAGGGGCACTGAAGCTTTCTTT; CDR3 protein: CASLTGRGTEAFF
J gene: TRBJ1-4; D gene: TRBD1; clone size: -; V gene: TRBV6-5; CDR3 DNA: TGTGCCAGCAGTTGGGACAGGGGAAATGAAAAACTGTTTTTT; CDR3 protein: CASSWDRGNEKLFF
J gene: TRBJ1-1; D gene: TRBD1; clone size: -; V gene: TRBV7-9; CDR3 DNA: TGTGCCAGCAGCATAAAACCCGGGACAGCCATGAACACTGAAGCTTTCTTT; CDR3 protein: CASSIKPGTAMNTEAFF
J gene: TRBJ1-2; D gene: -; clone size: -; V gene: TRBV10-3; CDR3 DNA: TGTGCCATCAGTGAGTCGCAAGTAAGCCTTAACTATGGCTACACCTTC; CDR3 protein: CAISESQVSLNYGYTF
J gene: TRBJ2-2; D gene: -; clone size: -; V gene: TRBV27; CDR3 DNA: TGTGCCAGCAGTTTAAAGACAGGGGAGCTGTTTTTT; CDR3 protein: CASSLKTGELFF
J gene: TRBJ1-1; D gene: TRBD1; clone size: -; V gene: TRBV4-1; CDR3 DNA: TGCGCCAGCAGCCAAGGGGGGACAGGGGGCCTTATGAACACTGAAGCTTTCTTT; CDR3 protein: CASSQGGTGGLMNTEAFF
J gene: TRBJ1-6; D gene: -; clone size: -; V gene: TRBV10-3; CDR3 DNA: TGTGCCATCAGTGGAGGAGACAGAGAAAGCTCCTATAATTCACCCCTCCACTTT; CDR3 protein: CAISGGDRESSYNSPLHF
J gene: TRBJ1-2; D gene: -; clone size: once; V gene: TRBV6-1; CDR3 DNA: TGTGCCAGCAGTGAATATTTACAGGGACGAGGGTATGGCTACACCTTC; CDR3 protein: CASSEYLQGRGYGYTF
J gene: TRBJ2-1; D gene: TRBD1; clone size: -; V gene: TRBV5-1; CDR3 DNA: TGCGCCAGCAGCTTGGCCAGGGGGCTGAATGAGCAGTTCTTC; CDR3 protein: CASSLARGLNEQFF